The T cell receptor beta chain described here comes from a study of blood T cell repertoires in COVID-19. Overall study: Samples of COVID-19 (acute and convalescent) were obtained from the United States, Italy and Spain. Nucleic acid was either cDNA or gDNA, and it came from T cells, B-cell-depleted T cells, or PBMCs.

Original analysis: Amplification from reference gene primers served as the basis for estimated nucleated cell counts. Profiling relied on immunoSEQ multiplex PCR, and the TCRdb table lists in-frame clones only, not all of them. D and trimming come from the DNA, and the V and J calls and clone size come from that table. The sample lists under 45,000 clones, 81% seen once, with 2.5% to 3.5% in the top ten. Patients from Seattle were sampled longitudinally, starting during active infection. The source material was peripheral blood. The origin of this receptor is a man aged 65 to 85 with COVID-19, enrolled during active disease.

The chain's CDR3 is CASSLFFGTGAYEQYF. DNA for the CDR3: TGTGCCAGCAGCTTGTTCTTCGGGACAGGGGCCTACGAGCAGTACTTC. This rearrangement joins TRBV5-6 to TRBJ2-7, with 10 bases lining up with TRBD1. This CDR3 is built from 16 residues. CDR1 and CDR2 from the germline V gene are SGHDT and YYEEEE. With V trimmed by 1 base and J by 2 bases, 6 bases remained unmatched.